Listed below are T cell receptor beta chains from one sample, sequenced in a study of T cells in tumors after PD-1 blockade. Sequencing was performed with immunoSEQ multiplex PCR; in TCRdb, only in-frame clones are kept and a portion is missing. Of approximately 47,000 clones in the sample, around 85% were seen once. This specimen consisted of PBMCs, obtained before anti-PD-1 treatment. These receptors all come from a human donor with basal cell carcinoma. The CDR3 runs from the conserved cysteine through the conserved F or W. D genes are given only for firm matches. Not every row has a clone size; where given, it reads once, few, many or a size class.

J gene,clone size,D gene,V gene,CDR3 protein,CDR3 DNA
TRBJ2-3,.,.,TRBV4-1,CASSLQGVSTDTQYF,TGCGCCAGCAGCCTACAGGGAGTGAGCACAGATACGCAGTATTTT
TRBJ2-2,.,TRBD1,TRBV29-1,CSVPGQGAFGELFF,TGCAGCGTTCCGGGACAGGGGGCTTTCGGGGAGCTGTTTTTT
TRBJ1-6,.,TRBD1,TRBV7-2,CASSYWTGDNSPLHF,TGTGCCAGCAGCTACTGGACAGGGGATAATTCACCCCTCCACTTT
TRBJ2-1,.,TRBD1,TRBV6-5,CASSPPTGGKGEQFF,TGTGCCAGCAGCCCCCCCACAGGGGGCAAGGGTGAGCAGTTCTTC
TRBJ1-2,.,TRBD1,TRBV18,CASSRGQGNYGYTF,TGTGCCAGCTCAAGGGGACAGGGGAACTATGGCTACACCTTC
TRBJ1-2,.,TRBD1,TRBV6-5,CASRRQGADYGYTF,TGTGCCAGCAGGCGACAGGGGGCTGACTATGGCTACACCTTC
TRBJ1-3,few,.,TRBV28,CASSFEWAGNTIYF,TGTGCCAGCAGTTTCGAGTGGGCTGGAAACACCATATATTTT
TRBJ2-5,.,.,TRBV5-4,CASSWGLVETQYF,TGTGCCAGCAGCTGGGGGCTAGTGGAGACCCAGTACTTC
TRBJ1-2,.,.,TRBV6-1,CASSELRASYGYTF,TGTGCCAGCAGTGAACTCAGGGCTTCCTATGGCTACACCTTC
TRBJ1-1,.,TRBD1,TRBV5-1,CASSLGQGAVGVNTEAFF,TGCGCCAGCAGCTTGGGACAGGGGGCAGTTGGGGTGAACACTGAAGCTTTCTTT
TRBJ2-2,.,TRBD2,TRBV19,CASSISAGGARTGELFF,TGTGCCAGTAGTATTTCCGCCGGGGGGGCCAGGACCGGGGAGCTGTTTTTT
TRBJ2-7,.,TRBD1,TRBV19,CASSTRQGGTYEQYF,TGTGCCAGTAGTACAAGACAGGGGGGCACCTACGAGCAGTACTTC
TRBJ2-3,.,TRBD2,TRBV5-1,CASSSSSGGLLSTDTQYF,TGCGCCAGCAGCTCGTCTAGCGGGGGCCTTCTAAGCACAGATACGCAGTATTTT
TRBJ1-1,.,.,TRBV2,CASSDPSVKNTEAFF,TGTGCCAGCAGTGATCCGTCAGTGAAAAACACTGAAGCTTTCTTT
TRBJ2-5,few,TRBD1,TRBV6-6,CASSSRTGVAQYF,TGTGCCAGCAGTTCCCGGACAGGAGTGGCTCAGTACTTC
TRBJ2-1,.,TRBD2,TRBV6-1,CASSELAGSYNEQFF,TGTGCCAGCAGTGAACTAGCGGGTTCCTACAATGAGCAGTTCTTC
TRBJ2-7,.,TRBD1,TRBV2,CASTENGQGIDEQYF,TGTGCCAGCACCGAGAATGGACAGGGGATCGACGAGCAGTACTTC
TRBJ1-2,.,.,TRBV28,CASGVWRTETHGYTF,TGTGCCAGCGGAGTTTGGCGGACAGAAACCCATGGCTACACCTTC
TRBJ1-1,few,.,TRBV6-1,CASSEIGHEAFF,TGTGCCAGCAGTGAAATCGGGCATGAAGCTTTCTTT
TRBJ1-4,medium-sized,TRBD1,TRBV24-1,CATSEPTGQKLFF,TGTGCCACCAGTGAACCGACAGGGCAAAAACTGTTTTTT
TRBJ2-7,.,TRBD1,TRBV4-2,CASSRYRGQGTYEQYF,TGTGCCAGCAGCCGCTATCGGGGACAGGGAACCTACGAGCAGTACTTC
TRBJ1-1,once,TRBD1,TRBV6-4,CASSPKTRGPSTEAFF,TGTGCCAGCAGTCCTAAAACCAGGGGGCCAAGCACTGAAGCTTTCTTT
TRBJ2-1,.,TRBD2,TRBV2,CASISTSGGPRGNEQFF,TGTGCCAGCATCTCGACTAGCGGGGGGCCGAGGGGCAATGAGCAGTTCTTC
TRBJ1-5,few,.,TRBV10-3,CAISEGSNQPQHF,TGTGCCATCAGTGAGGGTAGCAATCAGCCCCAGCATTTT
TRBJ1-1,once,TRBD1,TRBV7-2,CASSLTGFSTEAFF,TGTGCCAGCAGCTTGACAGGGTTTAGCACTGAAGCTTTCTTT
TRBJ2-1,.,.,TRBV6-1,CASSEGGWAGRTYNEQFF,TGTGCCAGCAGTGAAGGGGGATGGGCGGGTCGGACCTACAATGAGCAGTTCTTC
TRBJ1-6,.,TRBD1,TRBV20-1,CSASETGVRSPLHF,TGCAGTGCTAGTGAGACAGGGGTAAGATCACCCCTCCACTTT
TRBJ2-7,.,.,TRBV6-5,CAGGVSYEQYF,TGTGCCGGAGGGGTTAGCTACGAGCAGTACTTC
TRBJ2-1,.,.,TRBV7-9,CASSLEGFGHEQFF,TGTGCCAGCAGCTTAGAGGGCTTTGGCCATGAGCAGTTCTTC
TRBJ2-7,.,.,TRBV12-2,CASRLKPDRATYEQYF,TGTGCAAGTCGCTTAAAGCCGGACAGGGCAACCTACGAGCAGTACTTC
TRBJ2-2,.,TRBD2,TRBV12-3/TRBV12-4,CASRTSVAGELFF,TGTGCCAGCAGAACTAGCGTTGCCGGGGAGCTGTTTTTT
TRBJ2-7,.,.,TRBV2,CASTEPGIISYEQYF,TGTGCCAGCACCGAACCAGGGATAATATCCTACGAGCAGTACTTC
TRBJ2-5,.,.,TRBV5-1,CASVSGGGSETQYF,TGCGCCAGCGTTTCGGGGGGCGGGTCAGAGACCCAGTACTTC
TRBJ1-1,.,.,TRBV5-4,CASSYWGNTEAFF,TGTGCCAGCAGCTACTGGGGAAACACTGAAGCTTTCTTT
TRBJ1-5,.,.,TRBV4-2,CASSQEWGGGSNQPQHF,TGTGCCAGCAGCCAAGAATGGGGGGGTGGCAGCAATCAGCCCCAGCATTTT
TRBJ2-2,few,.,TRBV9,CASSVGGFNTGELFF,TGTGCCAGCAGCGTTGGGGGCTTTAACACCGGGGAGCTGTTTTTT
TRBJ1-5,.,.,TRBV30,CAWSPSGGFQPQHF,TGTGCCTGGAGCCCATCGGGAGGGTTTCAGCCCCAGCATTTT
TRBJ1-2,.,.,TRBV5-1,CASSLVTGGYGYTF,TGCGCCAGCAGCTTGGTTACGGGCGGCTATGGCTACACCTTC
TRBJ1-1,.,TRBD1,TRBV27,CASSWTGNTEAFF,TGTGCCAGCAGTTGGACAGGAAACACTGAAGCTTTCTTT
TRBJ2-2,few,.,TRBV7-8,CASSWGLNTGELFF,TGTGCCAGCAGCTGGGGACTTAACACCGGGGAGCTGTTTTTT
TRBJ1-4,.,.,TRBV5-1,CASSLVGGSNEKLFF,TGCGCCAGCAGCTTGGTCGGGGGGTCTAATGAAAAACTGTTTTTT
TRBJ1-5,.,TRBD1,TRBV10-1,CASSEGQGRRGCDQPQHF,TGCGCCAGCAGTGAGGGACAGGGGCGGCGGGGGTGCGATCAGCCCCAGCATTTT